Each of the 22 T cell receptor beta chains below was sequenced from the same sample in a study of Ad26.COV2.S vaccination and SARS-CoV-2 variants (dated by TCRdb to the early 2020s). Per the publication, the treatment or condition label means: approximately 18 received Ad26.COV2.S at low or high dose, single or two shots; 5 received placebo; per-sample allocation not given. Repertoires of vaccine and placebo recipients were sequenced from samples collected on day 63 after the first injection. The library was produced with the immunoSEQ multiplex PCR assay. Sourced from immuneACCESS, this table was stored by TCRdb with only in-frame sequences that have V and J called. A share of the clones is absent; for the studies checked, an unresolved V gene accounts for under half, and the remainder has no known explanation. Present in this sample are approximately 280,000 clones, about 90% of which were seen just once. The biggest ten clones account for about 3.1% of the sample.

Sequences were derived from peripheral blood, sampled in a trial of Ad26.COV2.S vaccine versus placebo. The receptors were gathered from a person between 18 and 60 years old who received the Ad26.COV2.S COVID-19 vaccine or a placebo.

V and J are TRBV30 and TRBJ1-5, with 10 nucleotides matching TRBD1. Trimming took 3 bases from V and 5 from J; bases not matched to a gene: 4. Germline V gives CDR1 GTSNPN, CDR2 SVGIG (reference sequence). The CDR3 sequence is 14 residues long. As DNA, the CDR3 is TGTGCCTGGAGGGGGACAGGGGTTGATCAGCCCCAGCATTTT. It is translated as CAWRGTGVDQPQHF.

The chain couples TRBV6-1 to TRBJ1-5; TRBD1 might be the D (5 bases). Germline CDR1 MNHNS, CDR2 SASEGT. V lost 3 bases, J lost 7 bases, and 13 bases lay in between. The CDR3 contains 14 residues. CDR3 nucleotide sequence: TGTGCCAGCAGTGACATTCGGGGCACGCAGCCCCAGCATTTT. This gives the protein CASSDIRGTQPQHF.

The V gene is TRBV6-5, the J gene TRBJ1-1; D not resolved. The V gene lost 0 bases and the J gene lost 11 bases, with 13 bases spanning the gap. This CDR3 comprises 13 residues. Germline values: CDR1 MNHEY, CDR2 SVGAGI. Written as DNA, the CDR3 is TGTGCCAGCAGTTACTCGAGTTGGAACCAGGCTTTCTTT. It specifies CASSYSSWNQAFF.

V and J are TRBV7-9 and TRBJ1-4; TRBD1 agrees at 9 bases. Germline CDR1 reads SEHNR; CDR2 reads FQNEAQ (reference sequence). CDR3 length: 18 amino acids. The J segment lost 4 bases and the V segment lost 0 bases, leaving 9 bases of the junction unmatched. CDR3 sequence reads: CASSLAGQGPLGNEKLFF. The CDR3 DNA reads TGTGCCAGCAGCTTAGCGGGACAGGGCCCCCTCGGTAATGAAAAACTGTTTTTT.

J is TRBJ1-2 and V is TRBV30; tentative D call: TRBD1 (6 bases). The CDR3 has 15 amino acids. The V gene's germline CDR1 is GTSNPN and CDR2 SVGIG (reference sequence). Between the trimmed V and J ends, which lost 5 bases and 7 bases, there was a span of 23 bases. The chain's CDR3 is CAWGPKGGGRGGYTF. CDR3 bases: TGTGCCTGGGGTCCCAAAGGGGGGGGACGCGGTGGCTACACCTTC. The complete variable domain, with remaining parts taken from reference TRBV30 and TRBJ1-2, reads SQTIHQWPATLVQPVGSPLSLECTVEGTSNPNLYWYRQAAGRGLQLLFYSVGIGQISSEVPQNLSASRPQDRQFILSSKKLLLSDSGFYLCAWGPKGGGRGGYTFGSGTRLTVV.

The chain recombines TRBV2 with TRBJ1-1; TRBD1 aligns across 10 bases. J was trimmed by 3 bases and V by 8 bases; bases with no gene match: 6. Germline V gene data show CDR1 as SNHLY and CDR2 as FYNNEI. The CDR3 has 14 amino acids. The CDR3 sequence is CASGGDRGYTEAFF. CDR3 in DNA: TGTGCCAGCGGGGGGGACAGGGGATACACTGAAGCTTTCTTT. Using reference TRBV2 and TRBJ1-1 for the parts outside the CDR3, the full variable domain is EPEVTQTPSHQVTQMGQEVILRCVPISNHLYFYWYRQILGQKVEFLVSFYNNEISEKSEIFDDQFSVERPDGSNFTLKIRSTKLEDSAMYFCASGGDRGYTEAFFGQGTRLTVV.

This clone has a count of ten or more. CDR3 DNA: TGTGCCAGCAGTTACTCTCAACAGGAGATTTTCTATGGCTACACCTTC. It yields the protein CASSYSQQEIFYGYTF. The chain has TRBV6-6 and TRBJ1-2; D may be TRBD1 (5 bases). V lost 0 bases, J lost 4 bases, and 15 bases lay in between. Looked up from germline, CDR1 is MNHNY and CDR2 is SVGAGI (reference sequence). This CDR3 is built from 16 residues.

The chain is built from TRBV5-4 and TRBJ1-4; D unresolved. Trimming removed 3 bases from V and 7 bases from J, with 10 bases in between. There are 13 residues in the CDR3. Germline CDR1 and CDR2: SGHNT and YYREEE (reference sequence). CDR3 sequence reads: CASSSDGSEKLFF. CDR3 nucleotide sequence: TGTGCCAGCAGCTCGGACGGTAGTGAAAAACTGTTTTTT.

The V and J genes are TRBV20-1 and TRBJ2-7; possibly TRBD1 for D (6 bases). Germline-derived CDR1 and CDR2 are DFQATT and SNEGSKA (reference sequence). This CDR3 has 11 residues. V was shortened by 6 bases and J by 5 bases, with 11 bases between the two germline ends. The chain's CDR3 is CSAEQGDEQYF. CDR3 DNA: TGCAGTGCAGAACAGGGTGACGAGCAGTACTTC.

This chain links TRBV5-6 with TRBJ2-3, with TRBD1 as a possible D gene (5 bases). The CDR3 consists of 14 residues. Germline CDR1 is SGHDT and CDR2 is YYEEEE. Trimming cost V 5 bases and J 1 base, with 11 bases left between them. CDR3 sequence: CASSSGLRTDTQYF. DNA for the CDR3: TGTGCCAGCAGTTCAGGGTTGCGCACAGATACGCAGTATTTT.

This clone has only one observation. This rearrangement joins TRBV12-3 or TRBV12-4 to TRBJ1-2; no firm D call. This CDR3 has 13 residues. Trimming stripped 1 base from V and 2 bases from J, with 5 bases between. CDR3 in DNA: TGTGCCAGCAGTTTAGAAGGGAACTATGGCTACACCTTC. Translation: CASSLEGNYGYTF.

The count of this clone is one. The chain combines TRBV6-5 with TRBJ2-1; D is ambiguous. This CDR3 comprises 11 residues. Germline V gene sequence: CDR1 MNHEY, CDR2 SVGAGI. The V end lost 5 bases, the J end lost 11 bases, and 10 bases lay between the germline ends. CDR3 in amino acids: CASSTLLQQFF. The CDR3 DNA reads TGTGCCAGCAGTACCCTACTCCAGCAGTTCTTC.

CDR3 amino acids: CASSEDGASQETQYF. The CDR3, as DNA: TGTGCCAGCAGTGAAGATGGTGCTAGCCAAGAGACCCAGTACTTC. This rearrangement joins TRBV2 to TRBJ2-5; D remains unclear. The CDR3 consists of 15 residues. Germline V gene data show CDR1 as SNHLY and CDR2 as FYNNEI. Between the trimmed V and J ends, which lost 1 base and 1 base, there was a span of 10 bases.

CDR3 in amino acids: CASSSGPQKFNEQYF. CDR3 coding DNA: TGTGCCAGCAGCTCGGGACCCCAAAAGTTCAACGAGCAGTACTTC. The chain carries TRBV11-2 and TRBJ2-7; possibly TRBD1 or TRBD2 for D (5 bases each). There are 15 residues in the CDR3. V gave up 4 bases and J gave up 5 bases, with 18 bases separating them. Germline CDR1 SGHAT, CDR2 FQNNGV. The full variable domain, with the rest looked up from reference TRBV11-2 and TRBJ2-7, is EAGVAQSPRYKIIEKRQSVAFWCNPISGHATLYWYQQILGQGPKLLIQFQNNGVVDDSQLPKDRFSAERLKGVDSTLKIQPAKLEDSAVYLCASSSGPQKFNEQYFGPGTRLTVT.

The rearrangement links TRBV6-2 or TRBV6-3 to TRBJ1-3; tentative D call: TRBD1 (5 bases). This CDR3 has 15 amino acids. Germline V gene sequence: CDR1 MNHEY, CDR2 SVGEGT. V was trimmed by 4 bases and J by 0 bases, leaving 10 bases between them. CDR3 loop: CASSWDRLSGNTIYF. CDR3 DNA sequence: TGTGCCAGCAGTTGGGACCGTCTCTCTGGAAACACCATATATTTT.

The chain is built from TRBV6-1 and TRBJ2-7, with D possibly TRBD2 on 5 matching bases. Germline CDR1 reads MNHNS; CDR2 reads SASEGT. Trimming took 2 bases from V and 5 from J, leaving 16 bases between them. CDR3 size: 15 residues. CDR3 region: CASSERDIVGDEQYF. DNA of the CDR3: TGTGCCAGCAGTGAAAGAGACATTGTCGGGGACGAGCAGTACTTC.

The chain carries TRBV9 and TRBJ2-2; 8 bases match TRBD2. V lost 4 bases, J lost 1 base, and 9 bases stayed unmatched. This CDR3 region has 17 residues. Germline assignment: CDR1 SGDLS and CDR2 YYNGEE. CDR3 residues: CASSLTGSGGNTGELFF. In DNA, the CDR3 is TGTGCCAGCAGCCTAACCGGGAGCGGGGGGAACACCGGGGAGCTGTTTTTT.

The chain joins TRBV29-1 to TRBJ1-1; TRBD1 matches 10 bases. After removal of 6 bases from V and 11 bases from J, the junction contained 9 bases not matched to a gene. The CDR3 runs to 12 residues. Germline V gene lookup returns CDR1 SQVTM and CDR2 ANQGSEA. CDR3 region: CSVAGTGASAFF. The DNA of the CDR3 is TGCAGCGTAGCCGGGACAGGGGCGAGTGCTTTCTTT.

The chain recombines TRBV7-3 with TRBJ2-3, with D possibly matching TRBD2 (6 bases). Germline V gene sequence: CDR1 SGHTA, CDR2 FQGTGA. Trimming took off 5 bases at V and 4 bases at J, with 34 bases between the two ends. CDR3 length equals 21 residues. The CDR3 DNA is TGTGCCAGCAGCCCGGTGCGGGACCAGGCCGTAGTAGGGGTAGGTGCAGATACGCAGTATTTT. This gives the protein CASSPVRDQAVVGVGADTQYF.

The chain couples TRBV11-2 to TRBJ2-1; D call uncertain. The CDR3 runs to 15 residues. The germline V gene encodes CDR1 SGHAT and CDR2 FQNNGV. Trimming took off 3 bases at V and 2 bases at J, with 11 bases between the two ends. The CDR3 coding sequence is TGTGCCAGCAGCTTGGATGGTGTACCCTACAATGAGCAGTTCTTC. This translates into CASSLDGVPYNEQFF.

The chain uses TRBV12-5 and TRBJ2-1; D uncertain. V shed 5 bases and J shed 4 bases, with 3 bases lying between them. The CDR3 length is 11 residues. The germline V gene encodes CDR1 LGHNT and CDR2 FRNRAP. The CDR3 DNA follows: TGTGCTAGTGGTGCATACAATGAGCAGTTCTTC. Protein product: CASGAYNEQFF.

This clone was seen once. The V and J genes are TRBV30 and TRBJ2-1; TRBD2 matches at 7 bases. Germline V gene lookup returns CDR1 GTSNPN and CDR2 SVGIG (reference sequence). This CDR3 is built from 13 residues. The V segment lost 2 bases and the J segment 9 bases; nucleotides outside the gene matches: 7. CDR3 coding DNA: TGTGCCTGGAGTACTGGACTAGAGTTTGAGCAGTTCTTC. Translated: CAWSTGLEFEQFF.